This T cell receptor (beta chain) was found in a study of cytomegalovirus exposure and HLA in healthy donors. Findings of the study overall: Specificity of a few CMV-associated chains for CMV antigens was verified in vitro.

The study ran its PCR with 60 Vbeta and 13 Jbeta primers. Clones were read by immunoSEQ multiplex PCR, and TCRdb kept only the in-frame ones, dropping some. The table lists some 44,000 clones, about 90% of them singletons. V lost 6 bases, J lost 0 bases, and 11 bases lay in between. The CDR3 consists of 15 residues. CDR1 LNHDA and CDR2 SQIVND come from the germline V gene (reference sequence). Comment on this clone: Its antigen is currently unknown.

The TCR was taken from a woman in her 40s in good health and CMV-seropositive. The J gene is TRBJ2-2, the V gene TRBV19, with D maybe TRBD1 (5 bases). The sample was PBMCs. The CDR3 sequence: CASRHDRSNTGELFF. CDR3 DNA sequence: TGTGCCAGTAGGCACGACAGATCGAACACCGGGGAGCTGTTTTTT.